A single sample is the source of the 22 T cell receptor beta chains below, sequenced in a study of T cell repertoires in cytomegalovirus infection. MiXCR was run by TCRdb on the reads, yielding one entry per CDR3 protein. The sample contains around 300,000 distinct CDR3 sequences, over 7.5% of which appear only once. Sequencing was performed on PBMCs. The source of these receptors is a human donor in good health (CMV status not recorded). Some clones in this sample may be carry-over from other donors' samples.

This clonotype occurred many times. V and J are TRBV24-1 and TRBJ2-5, with 7 nucleotides matching TRBD1. The CDR3 runs 15 residues. With V trimmed by 8 bases and J by 1 base, 9 bases remained unmatched. CDR1 is KGHDR, CDR2 SFDVKD, per germline. The CDR3 here is CATINGTASQETQYF. Here the CDR3 DNA reads TGTGCCACCATTAACGGGACAGCGAGCCAAGAGACCCAGTACTTC.

V and J are TRBV7-9 and TRBJ1-1; D not resolved. The germline V gene has CDR1 SEHNR and CDR2 FQNEAQ (reference sequence). The CDR3 runs 13 residues. Trimming left V 2 bases short and J 4 bases short, with 8 bases between. The CDR3: CASSLMSVTEAFF. The CDR3, as DNA: TGTGCCAGCAGCTTAATGAGTGTCACTGAAGCTTTCTTT.

In this sample, this clonotype turned up a few times. The V gene is TRBV28, the J gene TRBJ2-7, with TRBD2 identical over 7 bases. V lost 2 bases and J lost 3; bases outside the gene matches: 10. CDR3 length: 16 amino acids. The germline gives CDR1 MDHEN, CDR2 SYDVKM. CDR3: CASSLGGAGVLYEQYF. In DNA form, the CDR3 reads TGTGCCAGCAGTTTAGGGGGTGCGGGAGTCCTCTACGAGCAGTACTTC.

This clonotype was counted a few times. Lacking the conserved final phenylalanine or tryptophan, this CDR3 likely reflects a read error. The limits of the CDR3 on the DNA are not certain, so only TCRdb's listed CDR3 is given. The chain links TRBV12-3 or TRBV12-4 to TRBJ1-1. The CDR3 has 14 residues if both end residues are counted. This chain's CDR3 is CASSTDPTGSPFLY.

This rearrangement joins TRBV5-1 to TRBJ2-1; 9 bases fit TRBD2. The CDR3 has 20 residues. The V and J ends lost 0 bases and 3 bases, in that order; junction bases with no gene match: 16. CDR1 is SGHRS, CDR2 YFSETQ, per germline. For the CDR3, the DNA is TGCGCCAGCAGCTTGGAAGGTGCGGGAGGGCCCCCCTACTACTACAATGAGCAGTTCTTC. This translates into CASSLEGAGGPPYYYNEQFF.

The J gene is TRBJ2-7, the V gene TRBV25-1; no firm D call. The germline CDR1 and CDR2 sequences are MGHDK and SYGVNS. V was shortened by 3 bases and J by 1 base, with 10 bases between the two germline ends. This CDR3 comprises 14 residues. CDR3 nucleotide sequence: TGTGCCAGCAGTGACCGGCTCCCGTCCTACGAGCAGTACTTC. Protein: CASSDRLPSYEQYF.

This clonotype was seen a handful of times. The chain recombines TRBV5-3 with TRBJ1-1, with a weak D call TRBD1 (6 bases). TRBV5-3 falls under the ORF class, with uncertain function. The CDR3 is 13 residues long. V lost 8 bases, J lost 2 bases, and 13 bases lay in between. The CDR3: CASSATGNTEAFF. The CDR3 DNA sequence: TGTGCCAGCAGTGCGACAGGAAACACTGAAGCTTTCTTT.

The table lists this clonotype with many counts. This chain links TRBV6-5 with TRBJ2-1, with 7 bases aligning to TRBD1. CDR1 and CDR2 (germline): MNHEY, SVGAGI. The CDR3 has 15 amino acids. Trimming removed 6 bases from V and 4 bases from J; junction bases left unmatched: 9. The CDR3 region has the DNA TGTGCCAGCAGCCACCGACAGGGCTATTACAATGAGCAGTTCTTC. It specifies CASSHRQGYYNEQFF.

The table lists this clonotype with many counts. V and J are TRBV4-3 and TRBJ2-7; D unresolved. Germline lookup yields CDR1 LGHNA and CDR2 YSLEER. Trimming stripped 1 base from V and 1 base from J, with 8 bases between. The CDR3 totals 14 residues. The CDR3: CASSQGAFSYEQYF. The CDR3 DNA is TGCGCCAGCAGCCAAGGGGCGTTTTCCTACGAGCAGTACTTC.

The rearrangement links TRBV24-1 to TRBJ1-5, with D uncertain. The CDR3 runs 14 residues. Germline V CDR1 and CDR2: KGHDR, SFDVKD. The ends were cut back, 3 bases at V and 2 bases at J, with 7 bases in the middle. The chain's CDR3 is CATSDIGRNQPQHF. DNA for the CDR3: TGTGCCACCAGTGATATAGGACGCAATCAGCCCCAGCATTTT.

This clonotype has at least ten counts. The CDR3 DNA sequence: TGTGCCAGCAGTGCAGCGGGAGGGAGCCCAGATACGCAGTATTTT. Protein product: CASSAAGGSPDTQYF. This chain connects TRBV27 to TRBJ2-3; 10 bases agree with TRBD2. CDR1 is MNHEY, CDR2 SMNVEV, per germline (reference sequence). The CDR3 loop spans 15 amino acids. V gave up 5 bases and J gave up 4 bases; unmatched junction bases: 6.

There are a few counts of this clonotype. This sequence joins TRBV28 and TRBJ2-7, with D possibly matching TRBD1 (5 bases). V lost 6 bases to trimming and J lost 9 bases, with 15 bases between them. Looked up from germline, CDR1 is MDHEN and CDR2 is SYDVKM. The CDR3 is made up of 12 amino acids. The CDR3 coding sequence is TGTGCCAGCAGCCAGCAGGGTCCTGGGCAGTACTTC. It yields the protein CASSQQGPGQYF.

V usage is TRBV5-6 and J usage is TRBJ2-3; D unresolved. The CDR3 has 16 residues. The V gene lost 0 bases and the J gene lost 2 bases, with 13 bases spanning the gap. CDR1 is SGHDT and CDR2 is YYEEEE in the germline V gene. Here the CDR3 reads CASSLVLNTPTDTQYF. In DNA, the CDR3 is TGTGCCAGCAGCTTGGTGTTAAACACCCCCACAGATACGCAGTATTTT.

Note on this clonotype: Given a much more abundant clone one base away, this may be a read error. The rearrangement uses TRBV5-4 and TRBJ1-6, with unresolved D. The CDR3 is 11 amino acids. Germline V CDR1 and CDR2: SGHNT, YYREEE (reference sequence). For the CDR3, the DNA is TGTGCCCGCAGCTCGGGAGTGACCCTCCACTTT. Encoded protein: CARSSGVTLHF.

This clonotype was seen only a few times. This chain joins TRBV4-1 and TRBJ2-3, with 12 positions matching TRBD2. The CDR3 contains 17 residues. The junction had 5 bases not matched to a gene; V was cut back by 0 bases and J by 4 bases. Germline V gives CDR1 MGHRA, CDR2 YSYEKL. The chain's CDR3 is CASSQDSLAGGSDTQYF. The CDR3 coding sequence is TGCGCCAGCAGCCAAGACTCACTAGCGGGGGGATCAGATACGCAGTATTTT.

Comments on this clonotype: At one end, the junction sequence differs from germline, possibly due to a read error. This rearrangement joins TRBV7-2 to TRBJ1-2; D not resolved. CDR1 and CDR2 from the germline V gene are SGHTA and FQGNSA. The CDR3 is 13 amino acids. CDR3 protein: CASSLSATWTLFF. In DNA form, the CDR3 reads TGTGCCAGCAGCTTGAGCGCAACCTGGACCCTTTTCTTC.

The table lists this clonotype with many counts. The V call is TRBV7-3, the J call TRBJ1-6; D gene unclear. Germline V gives CDR1 SGHTA, CDR2 FQGTGA. The CDR3 has 9 residues. Trimming cost V 8 bases and J 11 bases, with 4 bases left between them. The CDR3 sequence: CASRAPLHF. CDR3 DNA: TGTGCCAGCCGCGCACCCCTCCACTTT.

This clonotype was observed a handful of times. This chain links TRBV20-1 with TRBJ1-5; D call uncertain. This CDR3 is 22 amino acids long. The V and J ends lost 0 bases and 0 bases respectively, with 30 bases between them. CDR1 and CDR2 (germline): DFQATT, SNEGSKA (reference sequence). CDR3 residues: CSARDLRTETETPYYSNQPQHF. The CDR3 region has the DNA TGCAGTGCTAGAGATCTCAGGACGGAAACGGAGACGCCTTACTATAGCAATCAGCCCCAGCATTTT.

This clonotype turned up a few times. The chain is built from TRBV11-2 and TRBJ2-5; TRBD2 matches 14 bases. This CDR3 region has 19 residues. The J segment lost 3 bases and the V segment lost 5 bases, leaving 14 bases of the junction unmatched. Germline V gives CDR1 SGHAT, CDR2 FQNNGV. CDR3 sequence reads: CASSRASGLAGDTKETQYF. The CDR3 nucleotides are TGTGCCAGCAGCCGAGCCTCGGGACTAGCGGGAGACACCAAAGAGACCCAGTACTTC.

V and J are TRBV20-1 and TRBJ2-1; D gene ambiguous. CDR1 DFQATT and CDR2 SNEGSKA come from the germline V gene (reference sequence). With 6 bases removed from V and 5 bases from J, the gap between germline ends came to 5 bases. This CDR3 spans 10 amino acids. Here the CDR3 reads CSAEDNEQFF. CDR3 DNA: TGCAGTGCCGAGGACAATGAGCAGTTCTTC.

There are a few counts of this clonotype. The gene calls are TRBV6-2 or TRBV6-3 and TRBJ2-1, with D possibly being TRBD2 (5 bases). The CDR3 is made up of 17 amino acids. The germline V and J ends were trimmed by 2 bases and 5 bases, with 19 bases remaining between them. The germline CDR1 and CDR2 sequences are MNHEY and SVGEGT. The CDR3 region is CASSYPVFSSANNEQFF. The CDR3 coding sequence is TGTGCCAGCAGTTACCCCGTGTTTAGTAGCGCCAACAATGAGCAGTTCTTC.

This clonotype was counted at least ten times. The V and J genes are TRBV7-2 and TRBJ2-7; 10 nucleotides agree with TRBD2. The V segment lost 3 bases and the J segment 0 bases; nucleotides outside the gene matches: 8. The CDR3 runs 17 residues. Germline assignment: CDR1 SGHTA and CDR2 FQGNSA. The CDR3 DNA follows: TGTGCCAGCAGCTTCCGGACTAGCGGCCAAAGCTCCTACGAGCAGTACTTC. Its protein product is CASSFRTSGQSSYEQYF.